The next 5 T cell receptor beta chains were all read from a single sample in a study of blood T cell repertoires in COVID-19 (TCRdb year 2020). Libraries were prepared through the immunoSEQ multiplex PCR assay. TCRdb stores this immuneACCESS table with in-frame sequences only. Part of the clones is absent; in the studies checked, under half of the shortfall reflects unresolved V genes, and no reason is known for the rest. The sample table contains more than 200,000 clones; only one count was recorded for approximately 86% of them. Of the sample, 1.5% to 2% falls within the top ten clones. The sample taken for sequencing was peripheral blood. The receptors originated from a man aged 25-45 years with active or convalescent COVID-19.

This clone has more than one count but fewer than ten. The V and J genes are TRBV4-2 and TRBJ2-2; the D gene is possibly TRBD2 (6 bases). The CDR3 is 16 residues long. The ends were cut back, 2 bases at V and 0 bases at J, with 10 bases in the middle. The germline gives CDR1 LGHNA, CDR2 YNFKEQ. Here the CDR3 reads CASSQSIAANTGELFF. CDR3 bases: TGTGCCAGCAGCCAATCGATAGCGGCGAACACCGGGGAGCTGTTTTTT.

This chain joins TRBV10-2 and TRBJ2-7, with 9 bases identical to TRBD2. After removal of 5 bases from V and 5 bases from J, the junction contained 7 bases not matched to a gene. Germline V CDR1 and CDR2: WSHSY, SAAADI. The CDR3 spans 14 residues. This CDR3 is CASSTGTSIHEQYF. The CDR3 nucleotides read TGCGCCAGCAGTACTGGGACTAGCATCCACGAGCAGTACTTC.

This rearrangement joins TRBV30 to TRBJ1-2; a possible D gene is TRBD1 (6 bases). The CDR3 runs to 13 residues. Trimming stripped 4 bases from V and 6 bases from J, with 15 bases between. Germline V lookup: CDR1 GTSNPN, CDR2 SVGIG (reference sequence). CDR3 in amino acids: CAWTRGGGDGYTF. Here the CDR3 DNA reads TGTGCCTGGACCCGGGGGGGCGGGGATGGCTACACCTTC.

The J gene is TRBJ2-5, the V gene TRBV7-2, with 15 bases that match TRBD2. The CDR3 is made up of 17 amino acids. Trimming cost V 1 base and J 4 bases; bases outside gene matches: 4. CDR1 is SGHTA and CDR2 is FQGNSA in the germline V gene. The CDR3 bases are TGTGCCAGCAGCTTAGAGAAGGGACTAGCGGGGGGAGAGACCCAGTACTTC. Its translation: CASSLEKGLAGGETQYF.

This rearrangement joins TRBV4-1 to TRBJ1-2; D not certain. The germline V gene encodes CDR1 MGHRA and CDR2 YSYEKL. This CDR3 comprises 18 residues. V was clipped by 4 bases and J by 0 bases, with 21 bases between them. CDR3 nucleotide sequence: TGCGCCAGCAGCCTTGGAGCGGGCGGGCGTGACACTAACTATGGCTACACCTTC. Its translation is CASSLGAGGRDTNYGYTF.